Listed here are 24 T cell receptor beta chains from one sample, sequenced in a study of T cell responses to AZD1222 COVID-19 vaccine. The data were produced by immunoSEQ multiplex PCR, yet TCRdb's version contains in-frame clones alone and is incomplete. The sample consists of over 60,000 clones, around 74% of them appearing once. Source: peripheral blood, taken on day 0 of MenACWY control vaccination. Source of these receptors: an adult in good health.

V gene TRBV25-1 combines with J gene TRBJ2-2; 9 nucleotides align to TRBD1. With V trimmed by 7 bases and J by 6 bases, 6 bases remained unmatched. The CDR3 covers 14 residues. Germline V gene sequence: CDR1 MGHDK, CDR2 SYGVNS. The CDR3 nucleotides read TGTGCCAGCACTCGGGACAGGGAACCCGGGGAGCTGTTTTTT. Protein sequence: CASTRDREPGELFF.

The chain links TRBV5-1 to TRBJ1-2, with 8 bases identical to TRBD1. Germline V CDR1 and CDR2: SGHRS, YFSETQ. V dropped 5 bases and J dropped 6; count of bases not matched to a gene: 9. This CDR3 region has 14 residues. The chain's CDR3 is CASSPGQGANGYTF. The CDR3 DNA is TGCGCCAGCAGTCCAGGGCAGGGGGCGAATGGCTACACCTTC.

This clone has only one observation. The chain combines TRBV19 with TRBJ2-1; maybe TRBD2 (6 bases). CDR3 size: 14 residues. Germline V lookup: CDR1 LNHDA, CDR2 SQIVND (reference sequence). The V end was cut by 8 bases, the J end by 0 bases, with 11 bases between. The CDR3 reads CASGDGSSYNEQFF. Written as DNA, the CDR3 is TGTGCCAGTGGGGACGGGAGCTCCTACAATGAGCAGTTCTTC.

This clone appeared once. The V gene is TRBV6-5, the J gene TRBJ1-5, with D hard to call. The CDR3 is 14 amino acids. The germline V gene encodes CDR1 MNHEY and CDR2 SVGAGI. The V gene lost 0 bases and the J gene lost 4 bases, with 7 bases spanning the gap. CDR3 in amino acids: CASSYSASNQPQHF. The CDR3 bases are TGTGCCAGCAGTTACTCGGCGTCTAATCAGCCCCAGCATTTT.

This chain links TRBV6-2 or TRBV6-3 with TRBJ1-2; the D is unclear. The CDR3 has 13 amino acids. Germline assignment: CDR1 MNHEY and CDR2 SVGEGT. V lost 0 bases, J lost 2 bases, and 4 bases lay in between. The CDR3 region is CASSYSSNYGYTF. In DNA, the CDR3 is TGTGCCAGCAGTTACTCGAGCAACTATGGCTACACCTTC.

This rearrangement joins TRBV7-9 to TRBJ2-5; 9 bases agree with TRBD2. Trimming took 0 bases from V and 5 from J; bases not matched to a gene: 4. Germline CDR1 reads SEHNR; CDR2 reads FQNEAQ (reference sequence). The CDR3 sequence is 15 residues long. CDR3 in amino acids: CASSLALAGRETQYF. For the CDR3, the DNA is TGTGCCAGCAGCTTAGCACTAGCGGGCCGGGAGACCCAGTACTTC. The entire variable domain, with the rest obtained from reference TRBV7-9 and TRBJ2-5, is as follows: DTGVSQNPRHKITKRGQNVTFRCDPISEHNRLYWYRQTLGQGPEFLTYFQNEAQLEKSRLLSDRFSAERPKGSFSTLEIQRTEQGDSAMYLCASSLALAGRETQYFGPGTRLLVL.

This sequence joins TRBV29-1 and TRBJ2-1; TRBD1 matches 9 bases. This CDR3 spans 14 amino acids. The V gene end was trimmed by 8 bases and the J gene end by 8 bases; junction bases not matched to a gene: 13. Germline CDR1 reads SQVTM; CDR2 reads ANQGSEA. The CDR3 DNA sequence: TGCAGCTCCCTAGTGGGACAGGGTTTCTATGAGCAGTTCTTC. As protein: CSSLVGQGFYEQFF.

The chain joins TRBV6-6 to TRBJ2-7; 9 positions match TRBD2. CDR1 is MNHNY, CDR2 SVGAGI, per germline (reference sequence). The length of the CDR3 is 16 residues. With V trimmed by 2 bases and J by 1 base, 6 bases remained unmatched. DNA for the CDR3: TGTGCCAGCAGTTACCCCCTAGCGGGGCGGTCCTACGAGCAGTACTTC. It codes for CASSYPLAGRSYEQYF.

J is TRBJ1-6 and V is TRBV6-5; D may be TRBD1 (6 bases). The CDR3 has 16 amino acids. Between the trimmed V and J ends, which lost 0 bases and 9 bases, there was a span of 15 bases. CDR1 and CDR2 (germline): MNHEY, SVGAGI. CDR3 nucleotides: TGTGCCAGCAGTTACTCGGGAGGGGGGGGAGGTTCACCCCTCCACTTT. This translates into CASSYSGGGGGSPLHF.

This sequence joins TRBV5-1 and TRBJ1-1; the D gene is possibly TRBD1 (5 bases). The CDR3 is 13 amino acids. Per the germline V gene, CDR1 is SGHRS and CDR2 is YFSETQ. V lost 5 bases and J 0 bases, leaving 8 bases between the germline ends. The CDR3 DNA sequence: TGCGCCAGCAGGCGGACACTGAACACTGAAGCTTTCTTT. Its translation is CASRRTLNTEAFF.

The DNA for the CDR3 is TGTGCCAGCAGCAGAGGACTAGCGGGACTAAATGAGCAGTTCTTC. Translating gives CASSRGLAGLNEQFF. The chain combines TRBV21-1 with TRBJ2-1; TRBD2 is the table's D call, not checked against the DNA. TRBV21-1 is deemed a pseudogene. The CDR3 length is 15 residues.

The J gene is TRBJ2-4, the V gene TRBV5-1, with D perhaps matching TRBD1 or TRBD2 (5 bases each). Between the trimmed V and J ends, which lost 0 bases and 2 bases, there was a span of 9 bases. Germline CDR1 and CDR2: SGHRS and YFSETQ. The CDR3 contains 15 residues. The CDR3 bases are TGCGCCAGCAGCTTGGATGGGGACCCCAAAAACATTCAGTACTTC. It is translated as CASSLDGDPKNIQYF.

The chain combines TRBV7-9 with TRBJ2-3; a possible D gene is TRBD1 (6 bases). CDR3 length equals 14 residues. Germline V gives CDR1 SEHNR, CDR2 FQNEAQ (reference sequence). The V end was cut by 3 bases, the J end by 2 bases, with 9 bases between. CDR3 bases: TGTGCCAGCAGCTTGGGACATCTCACAGATACGCAGTATTTT. Amino acids: CASSLGHLTDTQYF. The variable domain in full, with the rest retrieved from reference TRBV7-9 and TRBJ2-3, is DTGVSQNPRHKITKRGQNVTFRCDPISEHNRLYWYRQTLGQGPEFLTYFQNEAQLEKSRLLSDRFSAERPKGSFSTLEIQRTEQGDSAMYLCASSLGHLTDTQYFGPGTRLTVL.

The chain has TRBV2 and TRBJ2-1, with D perhaps being TRBD1 or TRBD2 (5 bases each). V was cut by 7 bases and J by 7 bases, with 17 bases left in between. The CDR3 is 14 residues long. CDR1 and CDR2 from the germline V gene are SNHLY and FYNNEI. CDR3: CASKIGEGTNEQFF. Written as DNA, the CDR3 is TGTGCCAGCAAAATAGGTGAGGGGACGAATGAGCAGTTCTTC. The variable domain in full, completed from reference TRBV2 and TRBJ2-1, reads EPEVTQTPSHQVTQMGQEVILRCVPISNHLYFYWYRQILGQKVEFLVSFYNNEISEKSEIFDDQFSVERPDGSNFTLKIRSTKLEDSAMYFCASKIGEGTNEQFFGPGTRLTVL.

The chain links TRBV2 to TRBJ2-1, with D hard to call. V dropped 1 base and J dropped 7 bases, with 5 bases sitting between them. From germline, CDR1 is SNHLY and CDR2 FYNNEI. The CDR3 is 12 residues long. CDR3 sequence (DNA): TGTGCCAGCAGTGAAGTAGGTAATGAGCAGTTCTTC. Encoded protein: CASSEVGNEQFF.

The V and J genes are TRBV7-3 and TRBJ2-1, with TRBD1 as a possible D gene (6 bases). Trimming removed 4 bases from V and 11 bases from J, with 15 bases in between. The germline gives CDR1 SGHTA, CDR2 FQGTGA. This CDR3 has 13 amino acids. CDR3 nucleotide sequence: TGTGCCAGCAGCTCGGACAGATCTTCCAAGCAGTTCTTC. It encodes CASSSDRSSKQFF.

J is TRBJ1-3 and V is TRBV9; a weak D match, TRBD1 (6 bases). Trimming removed 4 bases from V and 4 bases from J, with 9 bases in between. Germline V gene lookup returns CDR1 SGDLS and CDR2 YYNGEE. The CDR3 loop spans 13 amino acids. CDR3 loop: CASSPGTGNTIYF. The CDR3, as DNA: TGTGCCAGCAGCCCGGGGACAGGAAACACCATATATTTT.

This sequence joins TRBV3-1 (or the pseudogene TRBV3-2) and TRBJ1-2; the D gene is possibly TRBD1 (5 bases). This CDR3 has 15 residues. Germline V gene data show CDR1 as LGHDT and CDR2 as YNNKEL (reference sequence). Trimming stripped 0 bases from V and 1 base from J, with 9 bases between. Here the CDR3 reads CASSQEGGYNYGYTF. The CDR3, as DNA: TGTGCCAGCAGCCAAGAGGGGGGATATAACTATGGCTACACCTTC.

The genes are TRBV10-3 and TRBJ2-2; the match to TRBD1 covers 7 bases. The germline CDR1 and CDR2 sequences are ENHRY and SYGVKD. The CDR3 length is 13 residues. Trimming cost V 6 bases and J 4 bases; bases outside gene matches: 2. CDR3: CAISAGGTGELFF. In nucleotides, the CDR3 is TGTGCCATCAGCGCAGGGGGCACCGGGGAGCTGTTTTTT.

The chain uses TRBV23-1 and TRBJ2-7; unclear D gene. TRBV23-1 belongs to the ORF category, with a function that is uncertain. The CDR3 consists of 16 residues. The ends were cut back, 4 bases at V and 0 bases at J, with 16 bases in the middle. CDR3 sequence: CASSLIGPGRSYEQYF. CDR3 bases: TGCGCCAGCAGTCTCATCGGGCCGGGCCGCTCCTACGAGCAGTACTTC.

The chain carries TRBV19 and TRBJ1-4; TRBD1 is a possible D gene (5 bases). The germline gives CDR1 LNHDA, CDR2 SQIVND (reference sequence). This CDR3 is built from 17 residues. Trimming pared 4 bases from V and 8 bases from J, leaving 23 bases between. The CDR3 reads CASSTPSDLQGWEKLFF. DNA for the CDR3: TGTGCCAGTAGTACTCCCTCGGACCTTCAGGGTTGGGAAAAACTGTTTTTT.

J is TRBJ2-3 and V is TRBV9; D may correspond to TRBD1 or TRBD2 (5 bases each). Germline assignment: CDR1 SGDLS and CDR2 YYNGEE. The germline V and J ends were trimmed by 1 base and 0 bases, with 9 bases remaining between them. The CDR3 covers 15 residues. The CDR3 DNA sequence: TGTGCCAGCAGCGTACGGGACGGAAGCACAGATACGCAGTATTTT. The encoded protein is CASSVRDGSTDTQYF.

This chain connects TRBV28 to TRBJ1-5, with TRBD1 as a possible D gene (6 bases). V lost 7 bases to trimming and J lost 5 bases, with 9 bases between them. Germline V gives CDR1 MDHEN, CDR2 SYDVKM. CDR3 length: 12 amino acids. The CDR3 coding sequence is TGTGCCAGCACATCAGGGGATCAGCCCCAGCATTTT. It is translated as CASTSGDQPQHF.

This clone was picked up a small number of times. This chain connects TRBV11-2 to TRBJ2-2; D call uncertain. Germline CDR1 is SGHAT and CDR2 is FQNNGV. V was shortened by 5 bases and J by 5 bases, with 9 bases between the two germline ends. This CDR3 comprises 13 residues. In DNA, the CDR3 is TGTGCCAGCAGCCGCAAAGGGACCGGGGAGCTGTTTTTT. This gives the protein CASSRKGTGELFF.